These 8 T cell receptor beta chains were all obtained from the same sample, sequenced in a study of T-cell memory formation after mild COVID-19. A single record per CDR3 protein comes from TCRdb applying MiXCR to the 5' RACE reads. The sample shows just over 150,000 distinct CDR3 sequences, around a third of them seen only once. Sequencing used PBMCs or a T cell subset sorted from them (not recorded which). These receptors were obtained from an adult woman who had mild COVID-19 (a few samples of this study predate the infection). Cell type and time point are not known.

This clonotype came up a few times. The genes are TRBV7-9 and TRBJ1-5; D is unresolved. The CDR3 extends over 13 amino acids. V was cut by 5 bases and J by 9 bases, with 14 bases left in between. The germline CDR1 and CDR2 sequences are SEHNR and FQNEAQ (reference sequence). The CDR3 region has the DNA TGTGCCAGCAGCGTGACCGGGGTGGGGCCCCAGCATTTT. It translates to CASSVTGVGPQHF.

The chain links TRBV4-1 to TRBJ2-5; 8 bases line up with TRBD2. The CDR3 consists of 13 residues. With 8 bases clipped from V and 5 bases from J, the junction kept 7 bases outside the gene matches. Per germline, CDR1 MGHRA and CDR2 YSYEKL. The CDR3 bases are TGCGCCAGCGCGGGACTAGTGACGGAGACCCAGTACTTC. This sequence encodes CASAGLVTETQYF.

In its sample, this clonotype was seen a few times. The V gene is TRBV24-1, the J gene TRBJ2-5, with a possible D match to TRBD2 (5 bases). Germline CDR1 KGHDR, CDR2 SFDVKD. The germline V and J ends were trimmed by 5 bases and 5 bases, with 5 bases remaining between them. CDR3 length: 11 amino acids. DNA for the CDR3: TGTGCCACCAGTGTAGCGGAGACCCAGTACTTC. Translation gives CATSVAETQYF.

The chain is built from TRBV18 and TRBJ2-1; D is perhaps TRBD2 (5 bases). V was shortened by 0 bases and J by 5 bases, with 17 bases between the two germline ends. The V gene's germline CDR1 is KGHSH and CDR2 LQKENI. The CDR3 has 17 residues. The CDR3 loop is CASSPPVGAGNHNEQFF. The DNA for the CDR3 is TGTGCCAGCTCACCACCGGTTGGCGCGGGTAATCACAATGAGCAGTTCTTC.

This clonotype was recorded once. The chain joins TRBV7-3 to TRBJ1-1; D unresolved. The CDR3 extends over 15 amino acids. Germline CDR1 SGHTA, CDR2 FQGTGA. V gave up 6 bases and J gave up 2 bases, with 16 bases separating them. As DNA, the CDR3 is TGTGCCAGCAGTAAAACCAGCGGCCCCAACACTGAAGCTTTCTTT. Its translation is CASSKTSGPNTEAFF.

This chain joins TRBV27 and TRBJ1-1, with D tentatively TRBD1 (5 bases). From germline, CDR1 is MNHEY and CDR2 SMNVEV (reference sequence). V was trimmed by 2 bases and J by 1 base, leaving 8 bases between them. CDR3 length equals 14 residues. The CDR3 here is CASSLPQGNTEAFF. The CDR3 DNA sequence: TGTGCCAGCAGTTTACCGCAGGGGAACACTGAAGCTTTCTTT.

This clonotype was seen only a few times. The V and J genes are TRBV7-9 and TRBJ1-1; 7 bases are shared with TRBD1. V lost 3 bases, J lost 0 bases, and 1 base stayed unmatched. The CDR3 is 14 residues long. Per the germline V gene, CDR1 is SEHNR and CDR2 is FQNEAQ (reference sequence). DNA of the CDR3: TGTGCCAGCAGCTTGGGACAGATGAACACTGAAGCTTTCTTT. This encodes CASSLGQMNTEAFF.

This clonotype came up a few times. J is TRBJ1-1 and V is TRBV29-1; a possible D gene is TRBD1 (5 bases). Trimming removed 4 bases from V and 2 bases from J, with 14 bases in between. CDR1 is SQVTM and CDR2 is ANQGSEA in the germline V gene. The CDR3 is made up of 14 amino acids. The CDR3 is CSVVSDIKNTEAFF. In DNA, the CDR3 is TGCAGCGTTGTCTCGGACATCAAAAACACTGAAGCTTTCTTT.